In its sample, the clone carrying this T cell receptor (beta chain) was seen a few times. Its cognate antigen is unknown. This record belongs to a study of response to subunit inactivated influenza vaccine. TCRdb redid the calling of the RT-PCR reads with MiXCR, one entry per CDR3 protein. This sample has over 800,000 distinct CDR3 sequences, with approximately 21% found just once. Regarding the study as a whole: The authors proposed limited new T cell recruitment per seasonal influenza vaccination.

Germline-derived CDR1 and CDR2 are MNHEY and SVGEGT. The CDR3 extends over 18 amino acids. The V end was cut by 3 bases, the J end by 0 bases, with 19 bases between. The starting material was PBMCs from blood, obtained around 5 days after vaccination. The V gene is TRBV6-2 or TRBV6-3, the J gene TRBJ2-3; no firm D call. This clonotype was obtained from a man aged 50 or older who received an inactivated influenza vaccine. In DNA, the CDR3 is TGTGCCAGCAGTTATGCCCGAGAAATTGCCACTAGCACAGATACGCAGTATTTT. The encoded protein is CASSYAREIATSTDTQYF.